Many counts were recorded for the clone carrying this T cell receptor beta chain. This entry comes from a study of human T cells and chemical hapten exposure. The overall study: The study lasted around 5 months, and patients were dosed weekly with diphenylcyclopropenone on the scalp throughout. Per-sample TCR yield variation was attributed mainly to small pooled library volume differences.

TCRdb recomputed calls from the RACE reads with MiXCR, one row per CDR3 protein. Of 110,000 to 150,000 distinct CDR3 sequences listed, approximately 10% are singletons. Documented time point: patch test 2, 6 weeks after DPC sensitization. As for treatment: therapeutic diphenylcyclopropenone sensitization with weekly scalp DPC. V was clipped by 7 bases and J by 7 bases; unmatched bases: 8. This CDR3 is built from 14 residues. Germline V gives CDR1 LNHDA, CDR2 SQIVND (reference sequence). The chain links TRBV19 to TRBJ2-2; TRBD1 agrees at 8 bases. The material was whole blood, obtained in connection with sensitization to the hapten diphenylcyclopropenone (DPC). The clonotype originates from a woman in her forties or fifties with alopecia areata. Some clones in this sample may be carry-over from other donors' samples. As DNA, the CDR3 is TGTGCCAGTATAGGCAGGGGGCGCAACGGGGAGCTGTTTTTT. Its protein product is CASIGRGRNGELFF. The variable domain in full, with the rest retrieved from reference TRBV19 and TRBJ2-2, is DGGITQSPKYLFRKEGQNVTLSCEQNLNHDAMYWYRQDPGQGLRLIYYSQIVNDFQKGDIAEGYSVSREKKESFPLTVTSAQKNPTAFYLCASIGRGRNGELFFGEGSRLTVL.